Detailed here is one T cell receptor (beta chain). The target of this receptor is not known. No base qualities exist here, and no much larger clone lies one base off it. Other DNA sequences in this specimen translate into the identical CDR3. The germline V gene specifies KGHSH as CDR1 and LQKENI as CDR2. Between the V and J ends, shortened by 2 bases and 2 bases respectively, the junction contains 6 bases. The CDR3 covers 13 residues, taking in both the cysteine and the phenylalanine. The read is trimmed to its CDR3 DNA, 39 bases read in frame from base 1. This entry comes from a study of cytomegalovirus exposure and HLA in healthy donors (dated by TCRdb to 2016 to 2017). Broadly, across the study: According to an earlier analysis of several hundred of the donors, about 180 million T cells yielded over 90 million unique TCR beta sequences and around 280 Gb of sequence data. Around 300 gigabases of sequencing data and approximately 93 million unique TCR sequences were included in an early release covering over 600 HLA-typed donors. Of the 398 genotyped donors, 70% to 90% were placed in the genetic ancestry cluster associated with self-reported Caucasian donors. The study aimed to test whether cataloging public T cell receptors could reveal signatures of past pathogen exposure. The study profiled the T cell repertoires of some 610 subjects by immunosequencing and related them to cytomegalovirus serostatus. In addition to the first cohort of 666 subjects, a separate validation cohort of over 90 different subjects was used. The study combined high-throughput TCR immunosequencing, statistical association of individual TCRs with disease status, and machine learning to predict cytomegalovirus infection status. A later analysis re-analyzed previously published TCR beta repertoires from roughly 630 donors and added high-resolution HLA genotyping to study TCR occurrence patterns. The later analysis used no new phenotypic data to find candidate immune exposures, relying instead on TCR beta sequences and their occurrence across donors. To decide whether each TCR beta V gene segment behaved as functional or pseudogenic, an earlier analysis of some 570 of the donors relied on high-throughput TCR beta sequencing. Donor age, sex, ethnicity and CMV serostatus were collected together with the repertoire data. A later genetic analysis used genome-wide SNP genotypes for about 65% of the roughly 670 donors, treating that subset as a discovery cohort. Every discovery cohort repertoire had been produced on one sequencing platform. HLA typing covered class I and class II loci at four-digit resolution. The number of typed donors differed by locus: 629-630 for A, B, C, DRB1 and DQB1; some 500 for DQA1; 606 for DPA1; and roughly 470 for DPB1. Several DR-DQ haplotypes were treated as single units for association and clustering because of strong linkage in the cohort. Among some 410 genotyped donors of the cohort, an average of about 240,000 unique TCR beta nucleotide sequences were sequenced per donor, about a sixth of them non-productive.

Overall results and qualifications from the work: Cytomegalovirus status was reported to be diagnosed by the classifier with high specificity and sensitivity in both the original and validation cohorts. Only TCR beta chains were sequenced in this cohort, and the absence of alpha or paired-chain data limited detectable features. Approximately 18 rarely observed V segments, including chromosome 9 orphons, were excluded from the earlier analysis of some 590 of the donors because counts were too low. A group of highly shared sequence variants was considered likely to be a technical artifact of the sequencing pipeline. Because HLA typing was unavailable for some donors at each locus, only the typed subset was used in association tests. The study gave a list of about 150 TCR beta chains associated with cytomegalovirus. In a later analysis, several top co-occurrence clusters were reported to appear linked to parvovirus B19, influenza, CMV and Epstein-Barr virus. In a later genetic analysis, fewer N-insertions in productive TCRs were reported among donors in an Asian-associated ancestry cluster than the approximately 670-donor mean. In an earlier analysis of more than 450 of the donors, most TCR beta V segments were observed in productive rearrangements about 87% or about 30% of the time, broadly matching IMGT annotations. For the cohort, immune exposure information was limited to CMV serostatus. Most CMV-associated TCR beta chains appeared to be HLA-restricted in a later analysis, and the HLA associations seemed to be driven largely by CMV exposure. When HLA alleles, especially DR and DQ, strongly co-occurred, attributing TCR associations to individual alleles was difficult. The 87-base-pair reads could not distinguish some IMGT-functional V segments, including TRBV6-2 and TRBV6-3, so those segments were excluded. While some public TCRs were present in many individuals, most TCR sequences turned up only very rarely across donors. At a false discovery rate of 0.05, a later analysis linked some 18,000 TCR beta sequences to specific HLA alleles. Linkage disequilibrium might explain the correlated functional status among segregating V segments, but an unknown experimental factor could not be ruled out. A later analysis found that TCR association rates varied across HLA loci, with DRB1 alleles showing the most associated TCRs and HLA-C alleles the fewest. A further reported finding was that TCR beta sequences accurately predicted the HLA-A and HLA-B alleles for most subjects in the first cohort. A later genetic analysis associated a missense DCLRE1C variant with V-gene and J-gene trimming of TCR beta chains, and an independent cohort replicated the association. Sequencing depth was assumed to be roughly uniform across donors in the presence/absence analyses, though that assumption may not hold. It was suggested by the authors that the approach could potentially be generalized to other disease states and immunological phenotypes. A few of the identified cytomegalovirus-associated TCR beta chains were confirmed in vitro to be specific for cytomegalovirus antigens. A later analysis found that HLA-associated TCR beta chains were more clonally expanded and had lower generation probabilities than equally common non-associated chains.

In total, around 600 healthy bone marrow donors made up the cohort. At the time of sampling, every cohort member was nominally healthy, though immune exposures that went unrecorded were likely present. The donor was CMV seronegative and was included in the group of 352 seronegative cohort members. Each donor provided a peripheral blood sample, and peripheral blood mononuclear cells were used for TCR beta sequencing. The Qiagen DNeasy Blood Extraction Kit was used to extract genomic DNA from the blood cell samples. Library construction relied on the immunoSEQ multiplex PCR assay. A mixture of 60 forward primers for TCR Vbeta segments and 13 reverse primers for TCR Jbeta segments was used in the multiplex PCR. Amplification of the CDR3 region of rearranged TCR beta genes was performed with a multiplex PCR assay on genomic DNA. Amplified TCR beta libraries were sequenced as 87-base-pair reads on the Illumina HiSeq System. The study's processing was this. Across the 640 or so repertoires, a later analysis counted around 80 million unique TCR beta chains, approximately 12 million of which were shared by at least two donors. Raw reads were error-corrected and collapsed into unique sequences with a nearest-neighbor algorithm that merged closely related sequences to remove PCR and sequencing errors. V, D and J gene segments were assigned by aligning CDR3 sequences to IMGT reference sequences. For a sequence to be retained, at least a six-nucleotide match to both a V gene segment and a J gene segment was required. A rearrangement counted as productive if the CDR3 had no stop codons and remained in frame with V and J, and every other rearrangement counted as non-productive. Following IMGT convention, CDR3 was defined as the stretch from the second conserved V-encoded cysteine up to the conserved J-encoded phenylalanine. Sequences without an unambiguous match to a single V gene segment were excluded from the earlier analysis of 450 to 750 of the donors. An earlier analysis of 587 of the donors called V segments functional above 56.7% productive rearrangements and segregating when the between-donor standard deviation exceeded 5%. A statistical classification framework was built to diagnose cytomegalovirus status from the catalog of TCR beta chain sequences. In a later analysis, V and J genes were assigned by comparing TCR nucleotide sequences against IMGT/GENE-DB human TR gene sequences. A later analysis assigned CDR3 sequences and most-parsimonious VDJ recombination scenarios with the TCRdist pipeline. In a later analysis, each TCR beta chain was defined by its CDR3 amino acid sequence together with its V-gene family, and reads lacking a unique V-gene family were excluded. To address suspected cross-contamination and a sequencing artifact, a later analysis removed a few hundred highly shared, low-generation-probability nucleotide sequences. A later analysis calculated a clonal expansion index for each public chain from normalized within-repertoire ranks of inferred template counts. Generation probabilities in a later analysis came from a VDJ recombination model fitted to out-of-frame rearrangements, and those results were checked against IGoR. In a later analysis, hypergeometric tests were used to score TCR-TCR, TCR-HLA and TCR-CMV co-occurrence, with a repertoire-size bias correction applied to TCR pairs. False discovery rates were estimated in a later analysis by permuting HLA or CMV assignments 20 times. A later analysis grouped co-occurring TCRs with DBSCAN, adding TCRdist sequence similarity when clustering within HLA-allele-positive subsets. For co-occurrence clustering, repertoires with fewer than 30,000 or more than 120,000 public chains were excluded, along with four to six repertoires with anomalous nucleotide sharing. In its TCRdb copy, this immuneACCESS table keeps in-frame sequences only and misses some clones. Where compared with another copy, unresolved V genes explain less than half of these, and the others have no known cause. V, J and clone size derive from that table, while D and trimming were established from the DNA sequence. For this sample there are under 200,000 clones; 70% to 80% appear just once. The ten largest make up about 2.2% of the sample.

This chain joins TRBV18 to TRBJ2-5, with an unclear D gene assignment. The sequence derives from a woman between 45 and 65 years old in good health and CMV-seronegative. Input material: PBMCs. The DNA sequence follows: TGTGCCAGCTCACCAGGGCTGCAAGAGACCCAGTACTTC. Translation gives CASSPGLQETQYF.